The present T cell receptor (beta chain) was sequenced within a study of cytomegalovirus exposure and HLA in healthy donors. Comments on this clone: Its antigen remains unidentified.

The PCR used 60 Vbeta and 13 Jbeta primers. TCRdb's table, derived via immunoSEQ multiplex PCR, lists solely in-frame clones and lacks some. The sample records about 130,000 clones, approximately 74% being singletons. Overall study results and limits: Researchers counted approximately 160 TCR beta chains as cytomegalovirus-associated. An analysis done earlier found most TCR beta V segments productive about 90% or about 30% of the time. It was reported that the classifier diagnosed cytomegalovirus status with high specificity and sensitivity in both the original and validation cohorts.

CDR1 is MDHEN and CDR2 is SYDVKM in the germline V gene. The V and J ends lost 5 bases and 3 bases respectively, with 18 bases between them. CDR3 length equals 16 residues. This sequence originates from a male donor in good health and CMV-seronegative. The rearrangement joins TRBV28 to TRBJ2-3; D may be TRBD1 (6 bases). Sequencing was done on a sample of PBMCs. CDR3 protein: CASSPLEGVRTDTQYF. The CDR3 DNA is TGTGCCAGCAGTCCCCTTGAGGGGGTAAGAACAGATACGCAGTATTTT.